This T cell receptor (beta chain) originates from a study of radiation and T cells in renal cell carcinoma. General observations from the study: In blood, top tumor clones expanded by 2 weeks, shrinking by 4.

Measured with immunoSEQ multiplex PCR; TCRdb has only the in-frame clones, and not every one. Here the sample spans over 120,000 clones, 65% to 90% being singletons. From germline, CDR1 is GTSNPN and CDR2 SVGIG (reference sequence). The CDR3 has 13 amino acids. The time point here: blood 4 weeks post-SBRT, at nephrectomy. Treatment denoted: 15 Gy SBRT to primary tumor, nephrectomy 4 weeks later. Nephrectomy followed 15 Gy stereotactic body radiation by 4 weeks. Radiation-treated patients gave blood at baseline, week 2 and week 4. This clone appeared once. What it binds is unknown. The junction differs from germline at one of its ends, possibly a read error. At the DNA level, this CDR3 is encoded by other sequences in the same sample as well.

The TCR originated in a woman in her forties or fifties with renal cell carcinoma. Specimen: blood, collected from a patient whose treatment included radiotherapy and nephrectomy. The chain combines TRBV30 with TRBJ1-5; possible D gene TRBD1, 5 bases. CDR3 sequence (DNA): TGTGCCTGGAGTCGAGGGGCGGGTCAGCCCCAACATTTT. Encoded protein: CAWSRGAGQPQHF.